This TCR beta chain was sequenced for a study of T-cell memory formation after mild COVID-19. TCRdb re-called the 5' RACE reads through MiXCR, storing one row per CDR3 protein. The table lists under 450,000 distinct CDR3 sequences, around 14% of them singletons, with about 20% in the top ten. Sequencing was performed on PBMCs or a T cell subset sorted from them (not recorded which). This sequence originates from a man aged 18 to 35 who had mild COVID-19 (a few samples of this study predate the infection). Cell type and time point are not known.

The CDR3 reads CASSQADSSNYGYTF. CDR3 bases: TGCGCCAGCAGCCAAGCGGACAGCTCTAACTATGGCTACACCTTC. The J gene is TRBJ1-2, the V gene TRBV4-1; weak D call: TRBD1 (6 bases). V shed 1 base and J shed 0 bases, with 9 bases lying between them. The length of the CDR3 is 15 residues. Per the germline V gene, CDR1 is MGHRA and CDR2 is YSYEKL.